Sequencing of this T cell receptor (beta chain) was carried out in a study of CD8+CD57+ T cells in acquired aplastic anemia. Looking at the study overall: Sorted CD4+ and CD8+ cell DNA averaged about 3 ug.

Deletions cut 3 bases from V and 4 bases from J, with 15 bases between. The CDR3 contains 15 residues. Germline CDR1 and CDR2: ENHRY and SYGVKD. Genomic DNA templated the TCR beta VDJ and CDR3 profiling. From the reads, TCRdb called clonotypes with MiXCR, one entry per CDR3 protein. The sample has roughly 93,000 distinct CDR3 sequences; 55% to 75% are singletons. Patients included in sequencing had previously demonstrated CD8+CD57+ cell expansion by flow cytometry. Input material: sorted CD4+, CD8+, or CD8+CD57+ T cells (not recorded which) from PBMCs. The chain couples TRBV10-3 to TRBJ2-5; no reliable D call. This TCR was sampled from a human donor with aplastic anemia. The DNA of the CDR3 is TGTGCCATCAGTGACGGTAACCCCAAGGGAGAGACCCAGTACTTC. This encodes CAISDGNPKGETQYF.